Below, 9 T cell receptor beta chains from the same sample are listed, as sequenced in a study of blood T cell repertoires in COVID-19. The assay was immunoSEQ multiplex PCR, and TCRdb's table has in-frame clones only and misses some. The table lists approximately 380,000 clones, around 90% of them singletons. The sequencing input was PBMCs or T cells enriched from blood (not recorded which). The receptors here all came from a woman aged 18-29 years who had recovered from COVID-19.

In regard to this clone: At one boundary the junction diverges from the germline segment, which might be a read error. The chain recombines TRBV7-2 with TRBJ2-3; 7 bases match TRBD2. Germline V gives CDR1 SGHTA, CDR2 FQGNSA. This CDR3 has 16 residues. As DNA, the CDR3 is TGTGCCAGCAGTTTAGGAGTCCGGGGGGTCACAGATACGCAGTATTTT. Protein product: CASSLGVRGVTDTQYF.

The J gene is TRBJ1-1, the V gene TRBV27; TRBD1 might be the D (5 bases). Germline CDR1 reads MNHEY; CDR2 reads SMNVEV (reference sequence). This CDR3 is built from 14 residues. Trimming took 5 bases from V and 6 from J, leaving 16 bases between them. This CDR3 is CASSGRVEGAEAFF. For the CDR3, the DNA is TGTGCCAGCAGTGGCAGGGTTGAAGGGGCTGAAGCTTTCTTT.

V usage is TRBV9 and J usage is TRBJ1-5, with 8 bases fitting TRBD1. The germline V gene encodes CDR1 SGDLS and CDR2 YYNGEE. The junction had 1 base not matched to a gene; V was cut back by 3 bases and J by 5 bases. The CDR3 totals 13 residues. The CDR3 loop reads CASSGGQDQPQHF. CDR3 DNA sequence: TGTGCCAGCAGCGGGGGACAGGATCAGCCCCAGCATTTT.

The DNA for the CDR3 is TGTGCCAGCAGCTTGGAGGAGGGAGGATCCGCCGGGGAGCTGTTTTTT. The encoded protein is CASSLEEGGSAGELFF. The chain recombines TRBV11-3 with TRBJ2-2, with D possibly being TRBD2 (6 bases). CDR3 length equals 16 residues. From germline, CDR1 is SGHNT and CDR2 YENEEA. Trimming stripped 3 bases from V and 6 bases from J, with 17 bases between.

CDR3 bases: TGCGCCAGCAGCTCAACAGGGTTCAATCTGGCTGGAAACACCATATATTTT. It translates to CASSSTGFNLAGNTIYF. V gene TRBV5-1 combines with J gene TRBJ1-3, with D possibly TRBD1 on 6 matching bases. CDR1 and CDR2 (germline): SGHRS, YFSETQ. The V end was cut by 3 bases, the J end by 2 bases, with 18 bases between. The CDR3 sequence is 17 residues long.

The chain recombines TRBV2 with TRBJ2-5, with 11 bases lining up with TRBD2. J was trimmed by 0 bases and V by 7 bases; bases with no gene match: 16. The CDR3 spans 19 residues. Germline V gene lookup returns CDR1 SNHLY and CDR2 FYNNEI. The DNA of the CDR3 is TGTGCCAGCACCTCTACCGCCAGGACTAGCGGGCCTTACCAAGAGACCCAGTACTTC. This encodes CASTSTARTSGPYQETQYF.

The chain recombines TRBV27 with TRBJ1-5, with 10 bases identical to TRBD1. CDR3 length: 15 amino acids. Germline assignment: CDR1 MNHEY and CDR2 SMNVEV (reference sequence). Losses at the gene ends were 6 bases for V and 6 bases for J; bases not matched to a gene: 8. This CDR3 is CASSDRGRGGQPQHF. For the CDR3, the DNA is TGTGCCAGCAGCGACAGGGGGCGCGGGGGTCAGCCCCAGCATTTT.

The V gene is TRBV2, the J gene TRBJ2-5, with 14 bases aligning to TRBD2. V shed 8 bases and J 4 bases; nucleotides not matched to a gene: 12. Germline lookup yields CDR1 SNHLY and CDR2 FYNNEI. This CDR3 is built from 17 residues. The CDR3 protein is CASLQGLAGEGLETQYF. The CDR3 DNA follows: TGTGCCAGCCTCCAGGGACTAGCGGGGGAAGGTCTAGAGACCCAGTACTTC.

The chain carries TRBV2 and TRBJ2-3, with TRBD2 matching over 12 bases. Trimming took 4 bases from V and 2 from J; bases not matched to a gene: 4. CDR1 is SNHLY, CDR2 FYNNEI, per germline. The length of the CDR3 is 16 residues. The CDR3: CASSALAGGYTDTQYF. The CDR3, as DNA: TGTGCCAGCAGTGCACTAGCGGGGGGATACACAGATACGCAGTATTTT.